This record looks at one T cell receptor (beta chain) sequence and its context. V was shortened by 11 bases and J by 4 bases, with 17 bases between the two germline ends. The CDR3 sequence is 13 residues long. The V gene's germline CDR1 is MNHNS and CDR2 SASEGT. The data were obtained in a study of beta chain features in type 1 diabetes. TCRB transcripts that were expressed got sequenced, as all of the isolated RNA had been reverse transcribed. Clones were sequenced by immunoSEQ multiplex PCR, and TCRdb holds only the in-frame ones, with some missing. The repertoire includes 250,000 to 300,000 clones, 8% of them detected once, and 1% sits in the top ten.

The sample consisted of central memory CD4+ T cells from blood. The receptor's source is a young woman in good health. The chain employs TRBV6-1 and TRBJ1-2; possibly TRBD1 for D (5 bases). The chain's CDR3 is CAGQLRAGYGYTF. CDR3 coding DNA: TGTGCCGGACAACTCCGGGCCGGCTATGGCTACACCTTC.